The 21 T cell receptor beta chains in this list originate from one sample, sequenced in a study of blood T cell repertoires in COVID-19. The data were produced by immunoSEQ multiplex PCR, yet TCRdb's version contains in-frame clones alone and is incomplete. The table has about 45,000 clones, around four fifths seen once. Material for sequencing was peripheral blood. The source is a man in his forties or fifties with active COVID-19.

V is TRBV19 and J is TRBJ2-1, with D tentatively TRBD1 (5 bases). The V and J ends lost 6 bases and 10 bases respectively, with 22 bases between them. CDR1 is LNHDA and CDR2 is SQIVND in the germline V gene (reference sequence). The CDR3 is made up of 15 amino acids. CDR3 region: CASRIQATKVGEQFF. In DNA, the CDR3 is TGTGCCAGTAGAATACAGGCGACCAAAGTTGGGGAGCAGTTCTTC.

J is TRBJ1-3 and V is TRBV12-5, with a tentative D call TRBD1 (5 bases). Trimming cost V 0 bases and J 0 bases, with 15 bases left between them. The CDR3 is 18 residues long. The germline CDR1 and CDR2 sequences are LGHNT and FRNRAP. CDR3 amino acids: CASGLVGNTGRSGNTIYF. The CDR3 nucleotides read TGTGCTAGTGGTTTGGTAGGGAACACAGGACGCTCTGGAAACACCATATATTTT. The entire variable domain, with the rest obtained from reference TRBV12-5 and TRBJ1-3, is as follows: DARVTQTPRHKVTEMGQEVTMRCQPILGHNTVFWYRQTMMQGLELLAYFRNRAPLDDSGMPKDRFSAEMPDATLATLKIQPSEPRDSAVYFCASGLVGNTGRSGNTIYFGEGSWLTVV.

This clone was observed a single time. The chain is built from TRBV5-1 and TRBJ2-2; TRBD1 might be the D (6 bases). Looked up from germline, CDR1 is SGHRS and CDR2 is YFSETQ. The CDR3 covers 17 residues. The V end lost 1 base, the J end lost 0 bases, and 13 bases lay between the germline ends. CDR3 loop: CASSLPQDSPNTGELFF. CDR3 sequence (DNA): TGCGCCAGCAGCTTGCCCCAGGACAGCCCGAACACCGGGGAGCTGTTTTTT.

The chain carries TRBV5-4 and TRBJ2-1, with 8 bases identical to TRBD2. The CDR3 loop spans 17 amino acids. Germline values: CDR1 SGHNT, CDR2 YYREEE (reference sequence). V lost 6 bases and J lost 6; bases outside the gene matches: 17. The CDR3 DNA reads TGTGCCAGCACCCCTAGGGGACTAGGGGGGCTCAGCAATGAGCAGTTCTTC. Amino acid sequence: CASTPRGLGGLSNEQFF.

V and J are TRBV6-5 and TRBJ2-1; perhaps TRBD2 as D (5 bases). V lost 6 bases, J lost 4 bases, and 7 bases lay in between. This CDR3 is 12 amino acids long. CDR1 is MNHEY, CDR2 SVGAGI, per germline. The DNA for the CDR3 is TGTGCCAGCAGAAGCGGATACAATGAGCAGTTCTTC. It codes for CASRSGYNEQFF.

V usage is TRBV7-9 and J usage is TRBJ1-1; 9 positions match TRBD1. Germline V CDR1 and CDR2: SEHNR, FQNEAQ (reference sequence). The length of the CDR3 is 15 residues. With 5 bases clipped from V and 2 bases from J, the junction kept 6 bases outside the gene matches. CDR3 nucleotides: TGTGCCAGCAGCCCCCTACAGGGGGCTAACACTGAAGCTTTCTTT. Translation gives CASSPLQGANTEAFF.

The chain combines TRBV5-1 with TRBJ2-5; 10 nucleotides agree with TRBD2. CDR1 SGHRS and CDR2 YFSETQ come from the germline V gene. With V trimmed by 2 bases and J by 2 bases, 0 bases remained unmatched. This CDR3 comprises 14 residues. CDR3 protein: CASSLLAGQETQYF. CDR3 DNA sequence: TGCGCCAGCAGCTTACTAGCGGGGCAAGAGACCCAGTACTTC.

This clone occurred once. The V and J genes are TRBV7-2 and TRBJ2-3; no clear D gene. This CDR3 is 12 amino acids long. The V gene's germline CDR1 is SGHTA and CDR2 FQGNSA. Deletions cut 5 bases from V and 8 bases from J, with 11 bases between. The CDR3 DNA reads as TGTGCCAGCAGCCCGAGTTCGGGTACGCAGTATTTT. It yields the protein CASSPSSGTQYF.

V usage is TRBV5-4 and J usage is TRBJ2-2, with 9 bases fitting TRBD1. The V and J ends lost 3 bases and 3 bases, in that order; junction bases with no gene match: 6. Germline lookup yields CDR1 SGHNT and CDR2 YYREEE (reference sequence). There are 16 residues in the CDR3. Here the CDR3 reads CASSSKTGGYTGELFF. CDR3 nucleotide sequence: TGTGCCAGCAGCTCCAAGACAGGGGGTTACACCGGGGAGCTGTTTTTT.

The V gene is TRBV7-3, the J gene TRBJ2-3; maybe TRBD1 (5 bases). CDR1 is SGHTA and CDR2 is FQGTGA in the germline V gene. Trimming removed 6 bases at V and 3 bases at J, with 7 bases between. This CDR3 region has 12 residues. CDR3 sequence reads: CASRKGTDTQYF. CDR3 sequence (DNA): TGTGCCAGCAGAAAGGGGACAGATACGCAGTATTTT.

This chain connects TRBV13 to TRBJ2-1, with 9 positions matching TRBD1. The CDR3 runs to 14 residues. The V gene end was trimmed by 5 bases and the J gene end by 7 bases; junction bases not matched to a gene: 6. Germline CDR1 PRHDT, CDR2 FYEKMQ (reference sequence). CDR3 in amino acids: CASSTGTGLNEQFF. The CDR3 DNA is TGTGCCAGCAGCACCGGGACAGGGCTAAATGAGCAGTTCTTC.

This chain uses TRBV5-1 with TRBJ2-7; 8 bases are shared with TRBD2. The CDR3 has 13 amino acids. Unmatched junction bases numbered 3, after V lost 3 bases and J lost 4 bases. The germline V gene has CDR1 SGHRS and CDR2 YFSETQ. The CDR3 here is CASSSAGGYEQYF. CDR3 nucleotides: TGCGCCAGCAGCTCGGCGGGGGGATACGAGCAGTACTTC. The whole variable domain, filled in from reference TRBV5-1 and TRBJ2-7, reads KAGVTQTPRYLIKTRGQQVTLSCSPISGHRSVSWYQQTPGQGLQFLFEYFSETQRNKGNFPGRFSGRQFSNSRSEMNVSTLELGDSALYLCASSSAGGYEQYFGPGTRLTVT.

The chain is built from TRBV7-8 and TRBJ2-2; 11 bases fit TRBD2. The CDR3 length is 17 residues. Germline V CDR1 and CDR2: SGHVS, FQNEAQ. Losses at the gene ends were 5 bases for V and 1 base for J; bases not matched to a gene: 6. In nucleotides, the CDR3 is TGTGCCAGCAGCCATGGAGGACTAGCGGGGAACACCGGGGAGCTGTTTTTT. Amino acids: CASSHGGLAGNTGELFF.

This sequence joins TRBV5-8 and TRBJ2-5, with 11 bases aligning to TRBD1. Looked up from germline, CDR1 is SGHTS and CDR2 is YDEGEE. This CDR3 is 16 amino acids long. J gave up 3 bases and V 4 bases, and 8 bases lay outside the gene matches. CDR3 nucleotides: TGTGCCAGCAGCCGAGGACAGGGGGCTTGGGAAGAGACCCAGTACTTC. It encodes CASSRGQGAWEETQYF.

V and J are TRBV4-2 and TRBJ2-7; D is unresolved. Looked up from germline, CDR1 is LGHNA and CDR2 is YNFKEQ. CDR3 size: 13 residues. Trimming took off 0 bases at V and 2 bases at J, with 5 bases between the two ends. The chain's CDR3 is CASSQEVAYEQYF. The CDR3 DNA follows: TGTGCCAGCAGCCAAGAGGTAGCCTACGAGCAGTACTTC.

J is TRBJ1-6 and V is TRBV6-6; D gene unclear. This CDR3 spans 12 amino acids. Trimming took off 6 bases at V and 7 bases at J, with 7 bases between the two ends. Germline V lookup: CDR1 MNHNY, CDR2 SVGAGI (reference sequence). Written as DNA, the CDR3 is TGTGCCAGCAGCCCCCAAAATTCACCCCTCCACTTT. Its translation is CASSPQNSPLHF.

The rearrangement links TRBV12-1 to TRBJ2-5; TRBD2 was called by the table and not checked on the DNA. TRBV12-1 is termed a pseudogene. This CDR3 has 15 amino acids. This chain's CDR3 is CASSFVAGLEETQYF. In DNA form, the CDR3 reads TGTGCCAGCAGCTTTGTCGCGGGACTTGAAGAGACCCAGTACTTC.

The chain employs TRBV3-1 (or the pseudogene TRBV3-2) and TRBJ2-3, with 7 bases matching TRBD1. Germline CDR1 reads LGHDT; CDR2 reads YNNKEL (reference sequence). V gave up 3 bases and J gave up 4 bases; unmatched junction bases: 10. This CDR3 contains 16 residues. The CDR3 region has the DNA TGTGCCAGCAGCCACCCAACAGGGGAAGTGGCAGATACGCAGTATTTT. Its translation: CASSHPTGEVADTQYF.

This clone was counted once. The rearrangement joins TRBV5-4 to TRBJ2-5, with TRBD2 matching over 16 bases. V lost 4 bases and J lost 5; bases outside the gene matches: 11. CDR3 length: 18 residues. The germline V gene encodes CDR1 SGHNT and CDR2 YYREEE (reference sequence). CDR3: CASSPGLAGGPGWETQYF. For the CDR3, the DNA is TGTGCCAGCAGCCCGGGACTAGCGGGAGGGCCGGGGTGGGAGACCCAGTACTTC.

V and J are TRBV4-1 and TRBJ2-1, with 7 bases fitting TRBD2. Germline values: CDR1 MGHRA, CDR2 YSYEKL. V gave up 4 bases and J gave up 3 bases; unmatched junction bases: 6. The CDR3 loop spans 15 amino acids. Written as DNA, the CDR3 is TGCGCCAGCAGCCTCCCTAGCGGAGTCTACAATGAGCAGTTCTTC. As protein: CASSLPSGVYNEQFF.

V gene TRBV7-2 combines with J gene TRBJ2-3; 15 bases fit TRBD2. This CDR3 is built from 17 residues. Germline V CDR1 and CDR2: SGHTA, FQGNSA. The V segment lost 5 bases and the J segment 3 bases; nucleotides outside the gene matches: 6. CDR3 amino acids: CASSPGLAGGQTDTQYF. The CDR3 DNA reads as TGTGCCAGCAGCCCCGGACTAGCGGGGGGGCAGACAGATACGCAGTATTTT.